This entry lists 3 T cell receptor beta chains sequenced from one sample in a study of CD8 T cells in Susac syndrome. RNA, at about 0.45 to 1 ug, was reverse transcribed with random hexamers. Via MiXCR, TCRdb re-called the immunoSEQ multiplex PCR reads, giving one row per CDR3 protein. Of more than 100,000 distinct CDR3 sequences listed, around 96% are singletons. The sequenced material came from CD4+ T cells from PBMCs. The receptors come from a human donor with Susac syndrome.

The chain carries TRBV14 and TRBJ1-4, with D perhaps TRBD1 (6 bases). The CDR3 has 16 amino acids. The V gene's germline CDR1 is SGHDN and CDR2 FVKESK. The germline V and J ends were trimmed by 1 base and 6 bases, with 15 bases remaining between them. CDR3 DNA: TGTGCCAGCAGCCAAGCTACAGGGTACCGAGATGAAAAACTGTTTTTT. It is translated as CASSQATGYRDEKLFF.

The chain uses TRBV7-8 and TRBJ1-1, with D maybe TRBD1 (6 bases). The CDR3 has 14 residues. Germline values: CDR1 SGHVS, CDR2 FQNEAQ. V was cut by 2 bases and J by 4 bases, with 11 bases left in between. The CDR3 coding sequence is TGTGCCAGCAGCTTAAGCAGGGGTAGCACTGAAGCTTTCTTT. Encoded protein: CASSLSRGSTEAFF. Supplemented by reference TRBV7-8 and TRBJ1-1, the full variable domain reads GAGVSQSPRYKVAKRGQDVALRCDPISGHVSLFWYQQALGQGPEFLTYFQNEAQLDKSGLPSDRFFAERPEGSVSTLKIQRTQQEDSAVYLCASSLSRGSTEAFFGQGTRLTVV.

This rearrangement joins TRBV5-6 to TRBJ2-6; 9 bases agree with TRBD1. J gave up 2 bases and V 5 bases, and 8 bases lay outside the gene matches. CDR1 and CDR2 (germline): SGHDT, YYEEEE. The CDR3 is 17 residues long. The CDR3 DNA sequence: TGTGCCAGCAGGAAACCGGGACAGGGACCTGGGGCCAACGTCCTGACTTTC. Protein product: CASRKPGQGPGANVLTF. The variable domain in full, with the rest retrieved from reference TRBV5-6 and TRBJ2-6, is DAGVTQSPTHLIKTRGQQVTLRCSPKSGHDTVSWYQQALGQGPQFIFQYYEEEERQRGNFPDRFSGHQFPNYSSELNVNALLLGDSALYLCASRKPGQGPGANVLTFGAGSRLTVL.